A selection of T cell receptor beta chains follows, all from one sample in a study of OX40 agonist ivuxolimab in advanced cancers. TCRdb's copy holds only in-frame clones and misses some; the assay was immunoSEQ multiplex PCR. The profile shows about 90,000 clones, more than 70% of them singletons. The material sequenced was CD4+ or CD8+ T cells sorted from blood, taken in a trial of the OX40 agonist ivuxolimab. These receptors originate from an adult with an advanced solid tumor such as melanoma, head and neck, liver or kidney cancer. CDR3s include the opening cysteine and the closing phenylalanine or tryptophan. The D gene is left open where the match is weak. The size field is filled for only some rows; it gives once, few, many or a size class.

clone size	J gene	D gene	V gene	CDR3 protein	CDR3 DNA
few	TRBJ1-5	NA	TRBV18	CASSPGGNQPQHF	TGTGCCAGCTCACCAGGGGGCAATCAGCCCCAGCATTTT
NA	TRBJ2-3	NA	TRBV19	CASSDRRTDTQYF	TGTGCCAGTTCAGACAGGCGCACAGATACGCAGTATTTT
NA	TRBJ1-2	NA	TRBV29-1	CSVEVGVPNGYTF	TGCAGCGTTGAAGTGGGGGTTCCCAATGGCTACACCTTC
NA	TRBJ2-3	TRBD2	TRBV7-2	CASSLETSLVLADTQYF	TGTGCCAGCAGCTTAGAGACTAGCTTGGTTTTGGCAGATACGCAGTATTTT
NA	TRBJ1-1	NA	TRBV7-9	CASSLQASAGTEAFF	TGTGCCAGCAGTCTCCAGGCCAGTGCAGGAACTGAAGCTTTCTTT
NA	TRBJ2-1	NA	TRBV5-1	CASSLQNNEQFF	TGCGCCAGCAGCTTGCAAAACAATGAGCAGTTCTTC
NA	TRBJ1-3	NA	TRBV30	CAWSEGSSGNTIYF	TGTGCCTGGAGCGAAGGGTCTTCTGGAAACACCATATATTTT
NA	TRBJ1-5	NA	TRBV4-1	CASSQGWQGKRERSQPQHF	TGCGCCAGCAGCCAAGGATGGCAGGGAAAGCGTGAGCGGAGTCAGCCCCAGCATTTT
NA	TRBJ2-1	NA	TRBV7-8	CASSPTRMGLDSYNEQFF	TGTGCCAGCAGCCCGACAAGGATGGGTTTGGATAGCTACAATGAGCAGTTCTTC
few	TRBJ1-2	NA	TRBV6-1	CASSEASEGYTF	TGTGCCAGCAGTGAAGCGAGTGAGGGCTACACCTTC
few	TRBJ2-3	TRBD1	TRBV5-1	CASSPGQARTDTQYF	TGCGCCAGCAGCCCAGGACAGGCTCGCACAGATACGCAGTATTTT
NA	TRBJ1-1	TRBD1	TRBV2	CASSLTGLGEAFF	TGTGCCAGCAGTCTGACAGGGCTCGGTGAAGCTTTCTTT
once	TRBJ2-1	NA	TRBV28	CALGETEQFF	TGTGCCCTGGGGGAGACTGAGCAGTTCTTC
NA	TRBJ1-1	TRBD1	TRBV28	CASSEDRQKAFF	TGTGCCAGCAGCGAGGACAGGCAGAAAGCTTTCTTT
NA	TRBJ2-2	NA	TRBV5-5	CASSSRGTLMNTGELFF	TGTGCCAGCAGCTCCCGAGGGACGTTAATGAACACCGGGGAGCTGTTTTTT
NA	TRBJ2-1	NA	TRBV21-1	CASSKAMWAGGDNEQFF	TGTGCCAGCAGCAAAGCGATGTGGGCGGGGGGGGACAATGAGCAGTTCTTC
NA	TRBJ1-2	NA	TRBV7-9	CASTLLGGNTYGYTF	TGTGCCAGCACCCTGCTCGGGGGAAATACTTATGGCTACACCTTC
NA	TRBJ1-2	TRBD1	TRBV6-5	CASSSTGTGTYGYTF	TGTGCCAGCAGTTCGACCGGGACAGGTACTTATGGCTACACCTTC
once	TRBJ2-3	TRBD1	TRBV5-1	CASSPGTGDTDTQYF	TGCGCCAGCAGCCCCGGGACAGGGGACACAGATACGCAGTATTTT
NA	TRBJ1-1	TRBD1	TRBV5-1	CASSYGQGASFFWAEAFF	TGCGCCAGCAGCTATGGACAGGGGGCGTCGTTTTTCTGGGCTGAAGCTTTCTTT
NA	TRBJ2-1	NA	TRBV6-4	CASSDSEYNEQFF	TGTGCCAGCAGTGACTCGGAATACAATGAGCAGTTCTTC
few	TRBJ1-1	TRBD1	TRBV7-9	CASSLGGQGGAEAFF	TGTGCCAGCAGCTTAGGGGGACAGGGAGGGGCTGAAGCTTTCTTT
NA	TRBJ2-1	TRBD1	TRBV6-5	CASSTSTGDEQFF	TGTGCCAGCAGTACCTCAACAGGGGATGAGCAGTTCTTC
once	TRBJ1-5	NA	TRBV5-1	CASSLDRGNQPQHF	TGCGCCAGCAGCTTGGACAGGGGCAATCAGCCCCAGCATTTT
NA	TRBJ2-1	NA	TRBV21-1	CASSKEGPYTSGRLLGRGFF	TGTGCCAGCAGCAAAGAAGGGCCCTACACTAGCGGGAGACTATTAGGGCGTGGGTTCTTC
NA	TRBJ1-3	NA	TRBV5-4	CASSRGIGLSGNTIYF	TGTGCCAGCAGCCGGGGGATTGGGCTCTCTGGAAACACCATATATTTT
NA	TRBJ2-3	NA	TRBV19	CASSRNLGSDTQYF	TGTGCCAGTAGTAGGAACTTAGGGTCAGATACGCAGTATTTT
NA	TRBJ1-3	NA	TRBV4-1	CASSQVHGGARNTIYF	TGCGCCAGCAGCCAAGTTCACGGGGGGGCCAGAAACACCATATATTTT
NA	TRBJ1-2	TRBD1	TRBV18	CASSPTGEGGYTF	TGTGCCAGCTCACCAACAGGGGAGGGTGGCTACACCTTC
NA	TRBJ2-7	NA	TRBV6-4	CASSLSGSSSYEQYF	TGTGCCAGCAGTCTTAGCGGCTCCAGCTCCTACGAGCAGTACTTC
NA	TRBJ2-2	NA	TRBV28	CASSLTGSGELFF	TGTGCCAGCAGCTTAACAGGATCGGGGGAGCTGTTTTTT
few	TRBJ2-1	NA	TRBV19	CASSTSRSSYNEQFF	TGTGCCAGTAGTACTAGCCGCAGCTCCTACAATGAGCAGTTCTTC
once	TRBJ1-3	NA	TRBV11-1	CASSLAPPGRGNTIYF	TGTGCCAGCAGCTTAGCCCCTCCAGGGCGCGGAAACACCATATATTTT
NA	TRBJ1-5	TRBD1	TRBV30	CAWSFGTGGGNQPQHF	TGTGCCTGGAGTTTCGGGACAGGGGGGGGCAATCAGCCCCAGCATTTT
NA	TRBJ1-5	NA	TRBV30	CAWRAGGTVNQPQHF	TGTGCCTGGAGGGCCGGGGGCACCGTCAATCAGCCCCAGCATTTT
once	TRBJ2-2	NA	TRBV11-1	CASSLNSVAAGELFF	TGTGCCAGCAGCTTAAATTCGGTGGCCGCCGGGGAGCTGTTTTTT
NA	TRBJ2-3	NA	TRBV5-5	CASSRDGASTDTQYF	TGTGCCAGCAGCCGGGACGGAGCTAGCACAGATACGCAGTATTTT
NA	TRBJ2-1	TRBD2	TRBV10-2	CAGGGGFGEQFF	TGCGCCGGGGGGGGAGGTTTCGGTGAGCAGTTCTTC
NA	TRBJ1-1	NA	TRBV28	CASGNYRDTEAFF	TGTGCCAGCGGAAACTATCGGGACACTGAAGCTTTCTTT
NA	TRBJ2-7	NA	TRBV19	CASSIAGSYAGYEQYF	TGTGCCAGTAGTATAGCCGGGAGTTACGCAGGCTACGAGCAGTACTTC
few	TRBJ1-1	NA	TRBV7-3	CASSLGPDTEAFF	TGTGCCAGCAGCTTAGGTCCGGACACTGAAGCTTTCTTT
NA	TRBJ2-1	TRBD2	TRBV28	CASNGASGYYNEQFF	TGTGCCAGCAACGGGGCTAGCGGGTACTACAATGAGCAGTTCTTC
NA	TRBJ2-3	NA	TRBV5-1	CASSLGVGEADTQYF	TGCGCCAGCAGCTTGGGGGTAGGGGAGGCAGATACGCAGTATTTT
NA	TRBJ1-2	NA	TRBV11-1	CASAVNANYGYTF	TGTGCCAGCGCAGTCAACGCGAACTATGGCTACACCTTC